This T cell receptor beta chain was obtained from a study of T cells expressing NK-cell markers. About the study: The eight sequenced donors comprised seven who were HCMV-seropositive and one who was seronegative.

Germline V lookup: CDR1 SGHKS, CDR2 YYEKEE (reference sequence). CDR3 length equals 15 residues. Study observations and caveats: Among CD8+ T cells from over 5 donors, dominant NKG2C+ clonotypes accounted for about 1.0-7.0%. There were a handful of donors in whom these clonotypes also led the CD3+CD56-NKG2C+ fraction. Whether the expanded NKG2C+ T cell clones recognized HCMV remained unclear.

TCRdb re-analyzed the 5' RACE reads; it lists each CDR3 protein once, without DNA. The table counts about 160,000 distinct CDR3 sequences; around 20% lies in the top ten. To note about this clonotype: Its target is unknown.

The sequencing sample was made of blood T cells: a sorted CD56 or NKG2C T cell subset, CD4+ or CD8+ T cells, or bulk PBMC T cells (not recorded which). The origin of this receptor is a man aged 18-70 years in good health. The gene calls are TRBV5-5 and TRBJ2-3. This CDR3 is CASSLFDQGADTQYF.